This T cell receptor (beta chain) is drawn from a study of T cell responses to AZD1222 COVID-19 vaccine. Assay: immunoSEQ multiplex PCR; the TCRdb copy retains only in-frame clones and omits some. The sample holds 90,000 to 150,000 clones, 85% to 90% seen once. The CDR3 spans 15 residues. With V trimmed by 0 bases and J by 6 bases, 7 bases remained unmatched. The germline V gene encodes CDR1 SGHRS and CDR2 YFSETQ. Sequences were derived from peripheral blood, sampled on day 0 of AZD1222 vaccination. The origin of this receptor is an adult in good health. V is TRBV5-1 and J is TRBJ1-1; 8 bases match TRBD1. CDR3 sequence (DNA): TGCGCCAGCAGCTTGGAAGACAGGGGAGTTTCTGAAGCTTTCTTT. Its protein product is CASSLEDRGVSEAFF.